This entry concerns a single TCR beta chain. The data originate from a study of OX40 agonist ivuxolimab in advanced cancers. Assay: immunoSEQ multiplex PCR; the TCRdb copy retains only in-frame clones and omits some. The table records some 16,000 clones, 75% to 90% of them present only once. The sequenced sample was CD4+ or CD8+ T cells sorted from blood, obtained in a trial of the OX40 agonist ivuxolimab. The sequence came from an adult with an advanced solid tumor such as melanoma, head and neck, liver or kidney cancer.

CDR3 residues: CASSQLGTNEKLFF. CDR3 nucleotide sequence: TGTGCCAGCAGCCAATTGGGGACTAATGAAAAACTGTTTTTT. This chain uses TRBV14 with TRBJ1-4, with D unresolved. CDR3 length equals 14 residues. V lost 2 bases and J lost 2, with 6 bases in between. CDR1 is SGHDN, CDR2 FVKESK, per germline. Drawing the rest from reference TRBV14 and TRBJ1-4, the complete variable domain is EAGVTQFPSHSVIEKGQTVTLRCDPISGHDNLYWYRRVMGKEIKFLLHFVKESKQDESGMPNNRFLAERTGGTYSTLKVQPAELEDSGVYFCASSQLGTNEKLFFGSGTQLSVL.